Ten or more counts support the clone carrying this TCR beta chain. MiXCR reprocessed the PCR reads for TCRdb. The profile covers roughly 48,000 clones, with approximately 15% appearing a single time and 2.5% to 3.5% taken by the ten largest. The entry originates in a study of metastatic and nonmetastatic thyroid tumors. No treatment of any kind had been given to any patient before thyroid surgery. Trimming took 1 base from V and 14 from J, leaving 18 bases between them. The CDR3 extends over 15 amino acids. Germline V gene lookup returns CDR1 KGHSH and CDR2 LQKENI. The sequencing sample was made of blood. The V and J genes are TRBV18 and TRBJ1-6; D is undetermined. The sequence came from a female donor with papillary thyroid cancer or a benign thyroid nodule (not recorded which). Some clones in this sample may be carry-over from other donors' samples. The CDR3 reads CASSPRGQTTGTLHF. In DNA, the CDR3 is TGTGCCAGCTCACCACGAGGGCAGACAACCGGAACCCTCCACTTT.